This T cell receptor beta chain was sequenced during a study of T cell changes during pregnancy in multiple sclerosis. Germline CDR1 reads SGHAT; CDR2 reads FQDESV (reference sequence). This CDR3 is built from 15 residues. The V gene end was trimmed by 2 bases and the J gene end by 5 bases; junction bases not matched to a gene: 8. Generated by immunoSEQ multiplex PCR, the TCRdb table keeps only in-frame clones and is missing some. The sample yields roughly 50,000 clones, roughly nine tenths seen once. This specimen was CD8+ T cells from peripheral blood mononuclear cells, taken in the second trimester of pregnancy. The TCR sequence derives from a female donor with multiple sclerosis, enrolled in a pregnancy study. This sequence joins TRBV11-1 and TRBJ2-5, with TRBD2 identical over 7 bases. CDR3 sequence reads: CASSLFPQGGETQYF. The CDR3, as DNA: TGTGCCAGCAGCTTATTCCCGCAGGGAGGGGAGACCCAGTACTTC.